These 6 T cell receptor beta chains share one sample of origin, sequenced in a study of cytomegalovirus exposure and HLA in healthy donors. With 60 Vbeta and 13 Jbeta primers, the PCR was carried out. Here immunoSEQ multiplex PCR was the method, and the copy in TCRdb shows in-frame clones only, minus some. The data show around 170,000 clones, over 75% seen once. Input material: PBMCs. Receptor source: a woman aged 45-65 years in good health and CMV-seronegative.

This sequence joins TRBV5-1 and TRBJ1-3, with D possibly TRBD1 on 6 matching bases. Germline CDR1 is SGHRS and CDR2 is YFSETQ. This CDR3 is built from 16 residues. Trimming took 4 bases from V and 5 from J, leaving 19 bases between them. The CDR3 region has the DNA TGCGCCAGCAGCACCGGACAGTCCCCCTGGCGAAACACCATATATTTT. Its translation: CASSTGQSPWRNTIYF.

The DNA of the CDR3 is TGCGCCAGCAGCCACGGACGGACACAACATCTGATTGCAACTAATGAAAAACTGTTTTTT. Its translation: CASSHGRTQHLIATNEKLFF. The chain uses TRBV4-3 and TRBJ1-4; tentatively, D is TRBD1 (5 bases). The CDR3 sequence is 20 residues long. The germline V and J ends were trimmed by 3 bases and 0 bases, with 23 bases remaining between them. Germline V gene lookup returns CDR1 LGHNA and CDR2 YSLEER.

This clone was counted a few times. The J gene is TRBJ1-2, the V gene TRBV7-2; D is uncertain. The germline CDR1 and CDR2 sequences are SGHTA and FQGNSA. Between the trimmed V and J ends, which lost 6 bases and 8 bases, there was a span of 13 bases. The CDR3 is made up of 12 amino acids. This CDR3 is CASRPGLSGYTF. The DNA of the CDR3 is TGTGCCAGCAGGCCGGGGTTATCAGGCTACACCTTC.

The chain combines TRBV12-5 with TRBJ2-1; the match to TRBD1 covers 9 bases. CDR3 length equals 14 residues. CDR1 is LGHNT and CDR2 is FRNRAP in the germline V gene. The V segment lost 7 bases and the J segment 5 bases; nucleotides outside the gene matches: 6. In DNA form, the CDR3 reads TGTGCTAGTGCCCCCGGGACAGGGAACAATGAGCAGTTCTTC. Its translation: CASAPGTGNNEQFF.

The chain has TRBV18 and TRBJ1-2; D gene uncertain. Germline V gives CDR1 KGHSH, CDR2 LQKENI. CDR3 length equals 17 residues. V was shortened by 2 bases and J by 5 bases, with 21 bases between the two germline ends. CDR3 DNA: TGTGCCAGCTCACCAGGATCGGTTTATGCGGGAGATTATGGCTACACCTTC. Protein sequence: CASSPGSVYAGDYGYTF.

The CDR3 coding sequence is TGTGCCAGCAGCAAAGCTCCCCTAGCAGCTGGAAACACCATATATTTT. As protein: CASSKAPLAAGNTIYF. J is TRBJ1-3 and V is TRBV21-1. TRBV21-1 is tagged as a pseudogene. The CDR3 sequence is 16 residues long.